This TCR beta chain comes out of a study of Ad26.COV2.S vaccination and SARS-CoV-2 variants. Sequencing used immunoSEQ multiplex PCR; TCRdb keeps in-frame clones, though not all of them. Among some 460,000 clones, nearly 90% were seen once, and the ten largest hold 1.7%. Noted treatment: roughly 20 received Ad26.COV2.S at low or high dose, single or two shots; several received placebo; per-sample allocation not given. The samples were gathered on day 63 after the first injection of vaccine or placebo. Trimming stripped 8 bases from V and 5 bases from J, with 15 bases between. CDR1 is LGHDT and CDR2 is YNNKEL in the germline V gene (reference sequence). This CDR3 spans 13 amino acids.

This material consisted of peripheral blood, taken in a trial of Ad26.COV2.S vaccine versus placebo. The TCR originated in a person aged 18-60 years who received the Ad26.COV2.S COVID-19 vaccine or a placebo. The chain joins TRBV3-1 (or the pseudogene TRBV3-2) to TRBJ1-2; D gene uncertain. CDR3 DNA sequence: TGTGCCAGCTCCCAACTCGAAGAATATGGCTACACCTTC. Translating it yields CASSQLEEYGYTF.